This T cell receptor beta chain derives from a study of blood T cell repertoires in COVID-19. Authors' methods: For nucleated cells, counts were estimated from reference gene primer amplification. Assay used: immunoSEQ multiplex PCR; TCRdb lists only in-frame clones, some missing. D and trimming were read from the DNA, whereas the V and J calls and clone size are those reported in that table. Here the sample spans some 200,000 clones, around 80% being singletons. Germline values: CDR1 LNHDA, CDR2 SQIVND (reference sequence). There are 16 residues in the CDR3. Trimming at V came to 1 base and at J to 0 bases, leaving 3 bases not matched to a gene.

Sequencing used peripheral blood. The TCR sequence derives from a woman aged 80 or over with COVID-19, enrolled during active disease. V gene TRBV19 combines with J gene TRBJ2-1; TRBD2 matches 7 bases. The CDR3 reads CASSIGRGVSYNEQFF. The CDR3, as DNA: TGTGCCAGTAGTATAGGTCGGGGGGTCTCCTACAATGAGCAGTTCTTC.